These 21 T cell receptor beta chains were sequenced from one sample in a study of blood T cell repertoires in COVID-19. TCRdb's table, derived via immunoSEQ multiplex PCR, lists solely in-frame clones and lacks some. Of 100,000 or so clones listed, 84% are singletons. The source material was peripheral blood. The receptors were gathered from an older man with active or convalescent COVID-19.

V usage is TRBV7-6 and J usage is TRBJ1-5; D unresolved. The V end was cut by 5 bases, the J end by 0 bases, with 14 bases between. Germline CDR1 is SGHVS and CDR2 is FNYEAQ. The CDR3 extends over 16 amino acids. CDR3 sequence (DNA): TGTGCCAGCAGCCCTCACGAGGGCAGTAGCAATCAGCCCCAGCATTTT. Its protein product is CASSPHEGSSNQPQHF.

This chain connects TRBV7-3 to TRBJ2-3, with D hard to call. Trimming removed 5 bases at V and 6 bases at J, with 12 bases between. CDR3 length: 13 amino acids. The germline gives CDR1 SGHTA, CDR2 FQGTGA. The CDR3 is CASSPMGRDTQYF. CDR3 nucleotide sequence: TGTGCCAGCAGCCCTATGGGCAGGGATACGCAGTATTTT.

The chain employs TRBV6-5 and TRBJ2-1; maybe TRBD2 (6 bases). With 6 bases removed from V and 4 bases from J, the gap between germline ends came to 10 bases. The length of the CDR3 is 13 residues. Germline CDR1 MNHEY, CDR2 SVGAGI. CDR3: CASSPGGYNEQFF. The DNA for the CDR3 is TGTGCCAGCAGCCCCGGAGGGTACAATGAGCAGTTCTTC.

The V and J genes are TRBV12-3 or TRBV12-4 and TRBJ1-6; D is unclear. The CDR3 is 13 amino acids. With 9 bases removed from V and 0 bases from J, the gap between germline ends came to 6 bases. The CDR3 bases are TGTGCCAGTTTGAGCTCCTATAATTCACCCCTCCACTTT. It yields the protein CASLSSYNSPLHF.

V and J are TRBV19 and TRBJ1-2, with 7 bases matching TRBD1. Germline trimming cut 7 bases from V and 4 bases from J; bases unmatched to any gene: 9. This CDR3 region has 14 residues. Germline V lookup: CDR1 LNHDA, CDR2 SQIVND (reference sequence). The CDR3 loop is CASISTGRSYGYTF. The CDR3 nucleotides are TGTGCCAGTATCTCGACAGGGAGGTCCTATGGCTACACCTTC.

This clone appeared once. CDR3 DNA sequence: TGTGCCAGCAGCCGAGGGGGACAGGGGGCCTTACAAGAGACCCAGTACTTC. It translates to CASSRGGQGALQETQYF. The chain carries TRBV3-1 (or the pseudogene TRBV3-2) and TRBJ2-5; TRBD1 matches 12 bases. Trimming took 4 bases from V and 2 from J; bases not matched to a gene: 8. CDR1 LGHDT and CDR2 YNNKEL come from the germline V gene (reference sequence). The CDR3 spans 17 residues.

The genes are TRBV5-1 and TRBJ2-1; D is perhaps TRBD2 (7 bases). Trimming took off 0 bases at V and 8 bases at J, with 18 bases between the two ends. CDR1 and CDR2 from the germline V gene are SGHRS and YFSETQ. This CDR3 spans 16 amino acids. CDR3 protein: CASSLALYGGGDEQFF. In DNA, the CDR3 is TGCGCCAGCAGCTTGGCGCTTTATGGGGGGGGCGATGAGCAGTTCTTC.

This chain links TRBV9 with TRBJ2-2; 7 bases fit TRBD1. The J segment lost 6 bases and the V segment lost 2 bases, leaving 10 bases of the junction unmatched. Per the germline V gene, CDR1 is SGDLS and CDR2 is YYNGEE. This CDR3 is built from 16 residues. CDR3 nucleotides: TGTGCCAGCAGCGTCGGAGCGACAGGGTGGGCCGGGGAGCTGTTTTTT. Translating gives CASSVGATGWAGELFF.

V and J are TRBV30 and TRBJ2-5; 15 bases are a match to TRBD2. The CDR3 runs to 16 residues. V shed 2 bases, J shed 2 bases, and the junction held 3 bases outside the gene matches. Germline CDR1 reads GTSNPN; CDR2 reads SVGIG (reference sequence). CDR3 protein: CAWSRGLAGGQETQYF. CDR3 nucleotide sequence: TGTGCCTGGAGTCGAGGACTAGCGGGGGGGCAAGAGACCCAGTACTTC.

This chain connects TRBV18 to TRBJ2-1; maybe TRBD2 (6 bases). The V gene lost 4 bases and the J gene lost 4 bases, with 17 bases spanning the gap. CDR3 length: 16 residues. Germline CDR1 and CDR2: KGHSH and LQKENI. The CDR3, as DNA: TGTGCCAGCTCACTAGGCAGCGGAGGGTCATACAATGAGCAGTTCTTC. This encodes CASSLGSGGSYNEQFF.

This clone was counted a single time. This chain uses TRBV19 with TRBJ2-1, with D perhaps matching TRBD1 (5 bases). Trimming stripped 1 base from V and 8 bases from J, with 9 bases between. Germline V gene data show CDR1 as LNHDA and CDR2 as SQIVND (reference sequence). This CDR3 contains 13 residues. CDR3 bases: TGTGCCAGTAGTATAGGTTGGGGCGATGAGCAGTTCTTC. Its translation is CASSIGWGDEQFF.

The J gene is TRBJ1-2, the V gene TRBV19; TRBD1 aligns across 10 bases. Trimming at V came to 4 bases and at J to 6 bases, leaving 2 bases not matched to a gene. This CDR3 comprises 13 residues. Germline-derived CDR1 and CDR2 are LNHDA and SQIVND (reference sequence). CDR3 in amino acids: CASSTTGGNGYTF. CDR3 nucleotides: TGTGCCAGTAGTACGACAGGGGGCAATGGCTACACCTTC.

For the CDR3, the DNA is TGTGCCAGCAGTTTGGGAGGGGCCCTCTCTGGAAACACCATATATTTT. Translation gives CASSLGGALSGNTIYF. The chain is built from TRBV28 and TRBJ1-3; a possible D gene is TRBD1 (5 bases). V lost 3 bases and J 0 bases, leaving 12 bases between the germline ends. The germline V gene has CDR1 MDHEN and CDR2 SYDVKM. This CDR3 spans 16 amino acids.

This rearrangement joins TRBV30 to TRBJ2-3, with 9 bases identical to TRBD1. V trimming: 1 base; J trimming: 8 bases; junction bases outside the gene matches: 7. CDR1 and CDR2 from the germline V gene are GTSNPN and SVGIG (reference sequence). The CDR3 covers 14 residues. CDR3 in amino acids: CAWSAPGQGVTQYF. For the CDR3, the DNA is TGTGCCTGGAGTGCCCCGGGACAGGGAGTTACGCAGTATTTT. Full variable domain (missing parts from reference TRBV30 and TRBJ2-3): SQTIHQWPATLVQPVGSPLSLECTVEGTSNPNLYWYRQAAGRGLQLLFYSVGIGQISSEVPQNLSASRPQDRQFILSSKKLLLSDSGFYLCAWSAPGQGVTQYFGPGTRLTVL.

This chain joins TRBV9 and TRBJ2-1; 10 bases align to TRBD2. Per the germline V gene, CDR1 is SGDLS and CDR2 is YYNGEE. The CDR3 has 16 amino acids. The ends lost 3 bases at V and 8 bases at J; junction bases unmatched: 11. CDR3 DNA sequence: TGTGCCAGCAGCGGGAGGAGCGGGGGGGCAAGATATGAGCAGTTCTTC. Encoded protein: CASSGRSGGARYEQFF. The variable domain in full, completed from reference TRBV9 and TRBJ2-1, reads DSGVTQTPKHLITATGQRVTLRCSPRSGDLSVYWYQQSLDQGLQFLIQYYNGEERAKGNILERFSAQQFPDLHSELNLSSLELGDSALYFCASSGRSGGARYEQFFGPGTRLTVL.

Here the CDR3 reads CATAETGANPYGYTF. DNA for the CDR3: TGTGCCACGGCCGAGACAGGGGCCAACCCCTATGGCTACACCTTC. The rearrangement links TRBV19 to TRBJ1-2, with 8 bases aligning to TRBD1. The V gene end was trimmed by 10 bases and the J gene end by 4 bases; junction bases not matched to a gene: 14. CDR1 and CDR2 (germline): LNHDA, SQIVND (reference sequence). This CDR3 contains 15 residues.

The CDR3 reads CASSYSREQPQHF. Written as DNA, the CDR3 is TGTGCCAGCAGTTACTCTCGGGAACAGCCCCAGCATTTT. The V call is TRBV6-5, the J call TRBJ1-5, with D unresolved. The V and J ends lost 0 bases and 7 bases respectively, with 7 bases between them. The CDR3 length is 13 residues. The germline V gene encodes CDR1 MNHEY and CDR2 SVGAGI.

The rearrangement joins TRBV6-5 to TRBJ1-1, with D maybe TRBD1 (5 bases). The CDR3 totals 13 residues. The germline V and J ends were trimmed by 11 bases and 11 bases, with 24 bases remaining between them. The germline V gene has CDR1 MNHEY and CDR2 SVGAGI. In DNA form, the CDR3 reads TGTGCCTCAACTGCGGAGGGGTCCCGAGTGGCTTTCTTT. Translation gives CASTAEGSRVAFF.

The chain joins TRBV6-2 or TRBV6-3 to TRBJ2-3; possibly TRBD2 for D (6 bases). V gave up 5 bases and J gave up 1 base, with 13 bases separating them. Looked up from germline, CDR1 is MNHEY and CDR2 is SVGEGT. This CDR3 is built from 15 residues. This CDR3 is CASSPRGSGTDTQYF. The CDR3 DNA reads TGTGCCAGCAGTCCGCGGGGTTCTGGCACAGATACGCAGTATTTT.

The V and J genes are TRBV30 and TRBJ2-3; the match to TRBD2 covers 15 bases. The germline V gene encodes CDR1 GTSNPN and CDR2 SVGIG (reference sequence). Losses at the gene ends were 5 bases for V and 1 base for J; bases not matched to a gene: 4. The CDR3 loop spans 16 amino acids. The CDR3 protein is CAWGLAGGPGTDTQYF. For the CDR3, the DNA is TGTGCCTGGGGACTAGCGGGGGGGCCGGGCACAGATACGCAGTATTTT.

The chain uses TRBV18 and TRBJ1-5; tentative D call: TRBD1 (6 bases). Per germline, CDR1 KGHSH and CDR2 LQKENI. This CDR3 spans 13 amino acids. The V gene lost 6 bases and the J gene lost 3 bases, with 9 bases spanning the gap. The CDR3 loop reads CASSRQDNQPQHF. The CDR3 DNA is TGTGCCAGCTCCCGACAGGACAATCAGCCCCAGCATTTT.